The rows below give T cell receptor beta chains drawn from one sample of a study of TIL therapy for anti-PD-1-resistant metastatic lung cancer. Produced via immunoSEQ multiplex PCR; TCRdb's table is partial and in-frame only. Here the sample spans around 55,000 clones, approximately 75% being singletons. Specimen: blood, collected at baseline. The receptors were gathered from a person aged 25-80 years with non-small cell lung cancer. Both conserved end residues are part of each CDR3.

V: TRBV28
CDR3: CATGTLQETQYF

V: TRBV20-1
CDR3: CSASGQKNRNEQFF

V: TRBV3-1/TRBV3-2
CDR3: CASSQAHLSSYEQYF

V: TRBV5-1
CDR3: CASSPDTGNYEQYF

V: TRBV7-8
CDR3: CASSLSFARGYNSPLHF

V: TRBV30
CDR3: CAWRPTDRPIKDYEQYF

V: TRBV6-5
CDR3: CASSYSGTPDTQYF

V: TRBV5-8
CDR3: CASRLGVVEKLFF

V: TRBV7-2
CDR3: CASSLARGGSTEAFF

V: TRBV18
CDR3: CASSPFKTRIGGEQYF

V: TRBV29-1
CDR3: CSVDHKRELGTDTQYF

V: TRBV19
CDR3: CASSIARTGSNQPQHF

V: TRBV21-1
CDR3: CASSKEPPLPGQGSAGELFF

V: TRBV19
CDR3: CASSARGPSYGYTF

V: TRBV7-9
CDR3: CASAITNEKLFF

V: TRBV24-1
CDR3: CATSDLKGGNQPQHF

V: TRBV7-3
CDR3: CASSSKGREGGDTQYF

V: TRBV18
CDR3: CASSPPTRYEQYF

V: TRBV3-1/TRBV3-2
CDR3: CASSPGRGGGETQYF

V: TRBV10-3
CDR3: CAISESLEYEQYF

V: TRBV5-1
CDR3: CASSLRGGEPTEAFF

V: TRBV5-8
CDR3: CASSLVSGVRVSTEAFF

V: TRBV6-6
CDR3: CASSGQQANTGELFF

V: TRBV15
CDR3: CATSRDYGGETQYF

V: TRBV27
CDR3: CASSLLQTGSKTDTQYF

V: TRBV28
CDR3: CASSRWETQYF

V: TRBV5-1
CDR3: CASREGLLNSPLHF

V: TRBV7-2
CDR3: CASSLSSGSLYEQFF